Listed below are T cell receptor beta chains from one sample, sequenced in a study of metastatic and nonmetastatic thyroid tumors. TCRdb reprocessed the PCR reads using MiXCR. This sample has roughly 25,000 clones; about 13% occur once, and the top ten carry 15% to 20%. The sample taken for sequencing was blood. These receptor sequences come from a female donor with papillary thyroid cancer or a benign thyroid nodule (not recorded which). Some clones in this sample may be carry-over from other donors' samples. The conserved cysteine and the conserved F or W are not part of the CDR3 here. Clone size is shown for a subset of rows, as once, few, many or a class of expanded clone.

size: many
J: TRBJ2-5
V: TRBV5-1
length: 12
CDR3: ASRTSGIGETQY

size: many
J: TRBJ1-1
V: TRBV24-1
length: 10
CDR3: ATKGPNTEAF

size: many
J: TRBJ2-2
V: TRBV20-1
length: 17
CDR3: SARSAGHGGTVNTGELF

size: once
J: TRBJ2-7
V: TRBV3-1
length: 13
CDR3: SSSQAYRGGYEQY

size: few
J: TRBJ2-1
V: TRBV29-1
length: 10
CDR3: SGSPRADEQF

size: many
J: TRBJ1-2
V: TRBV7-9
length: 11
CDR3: ASSEDSNYGYT

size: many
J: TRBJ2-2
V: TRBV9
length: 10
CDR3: ASSVMTGELF

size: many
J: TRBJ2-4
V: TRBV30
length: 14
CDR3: AWTAPLSLAKNIQY

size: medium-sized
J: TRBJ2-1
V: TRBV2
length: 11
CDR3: ASSESFYNEQF

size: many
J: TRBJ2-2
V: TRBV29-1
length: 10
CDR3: SVVLPTGELF

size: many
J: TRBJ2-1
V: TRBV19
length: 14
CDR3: ASSIFPPSSYNEQF

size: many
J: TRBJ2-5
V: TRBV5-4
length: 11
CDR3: ASSAGTEETQY

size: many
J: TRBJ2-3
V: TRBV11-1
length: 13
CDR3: ASSRNSGSSDTQY

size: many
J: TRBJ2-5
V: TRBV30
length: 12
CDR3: AWRVTGGRETQY

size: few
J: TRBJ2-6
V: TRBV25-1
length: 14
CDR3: ASSEFQGSWSNVLT

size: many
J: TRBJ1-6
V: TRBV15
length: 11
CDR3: ATSRILNSPLH

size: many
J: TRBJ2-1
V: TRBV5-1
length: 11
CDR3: ASSLSQEFEQF

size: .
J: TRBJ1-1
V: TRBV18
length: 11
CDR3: ASSPTGNTEAF

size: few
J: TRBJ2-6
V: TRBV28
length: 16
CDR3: ASSSTSVRSSGSNVLT

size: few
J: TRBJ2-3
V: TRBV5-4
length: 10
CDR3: ASSSRGNTQY

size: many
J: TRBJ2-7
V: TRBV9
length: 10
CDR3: ASRRQPREQY

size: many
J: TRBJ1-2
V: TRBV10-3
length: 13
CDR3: AITERTGGNYGYT

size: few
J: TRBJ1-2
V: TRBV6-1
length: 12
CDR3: ASSEGQVVYVYT

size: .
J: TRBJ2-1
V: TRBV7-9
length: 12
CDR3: ASSPGLAGWEQF

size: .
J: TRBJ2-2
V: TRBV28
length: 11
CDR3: ANRKPGNGELF

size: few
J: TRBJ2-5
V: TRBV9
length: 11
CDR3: ASSGNRGETQY

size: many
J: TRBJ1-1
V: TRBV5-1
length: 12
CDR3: ASTSGQANTEAF

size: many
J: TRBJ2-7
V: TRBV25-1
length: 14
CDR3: ASSESGLAGAYEQY

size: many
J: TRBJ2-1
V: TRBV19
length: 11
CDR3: ASRQDRANEQF

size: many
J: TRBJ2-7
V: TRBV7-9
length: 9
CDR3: ASSRKDEQY

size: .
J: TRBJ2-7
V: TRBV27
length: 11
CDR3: ASMGGTSYEQY

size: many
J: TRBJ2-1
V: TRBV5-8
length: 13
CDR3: ASSNGQGIGDEQF

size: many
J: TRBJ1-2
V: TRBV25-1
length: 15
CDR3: ASSELQGPSGGYGYT

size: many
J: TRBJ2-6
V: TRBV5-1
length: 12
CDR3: ASSWVSGANVLT

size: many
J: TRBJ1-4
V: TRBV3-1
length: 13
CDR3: ASSPGTGFNEKLF

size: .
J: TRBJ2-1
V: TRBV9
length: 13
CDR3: ASSVSGTGWNEQF

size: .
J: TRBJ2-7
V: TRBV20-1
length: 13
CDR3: SARDDRGLAYEQY

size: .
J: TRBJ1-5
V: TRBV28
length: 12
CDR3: ASRGLGRYQPQH

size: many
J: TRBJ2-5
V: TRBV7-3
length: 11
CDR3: ASSSRTQETQY

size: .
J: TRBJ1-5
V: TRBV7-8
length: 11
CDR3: ASRRDSRQPQH

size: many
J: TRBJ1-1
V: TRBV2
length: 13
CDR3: ASSRDTSGGTEAF